This note documents a single T cell receptor (beta chain) sequence. The data belong to a study of T cell changes during pregnancy in multiple sclerosis. The table came from immunoSEQ multiplex PCR; TCRdb's copy has only in-frame clones and leaves some out. The sample lists about 55,000 clones; about 95% were seen once. This CDR3 spans 12 amino acids. V lost 0 bases and J 6 bases, leaving 5 bases between the germline ends. Germline CDR1 reads MGHRA; CDR2 reads YSYEKL. V is TRBV4-1 and J is TRBJ1-1; D is uncertain. Here the sequenced sample was CD8+ T cells from peripheral blood mononuclear cells, taken after pregnancy. This TCR was sampled from a female donor with multiple sclerosis, enrolled in a pregnancy study. CDR3: CASSQESPEAFF. Here the CDR3 DNA reads TGCGCCAGCAGCCAAGAAAGCCCTGAAGCTTTCTTT.